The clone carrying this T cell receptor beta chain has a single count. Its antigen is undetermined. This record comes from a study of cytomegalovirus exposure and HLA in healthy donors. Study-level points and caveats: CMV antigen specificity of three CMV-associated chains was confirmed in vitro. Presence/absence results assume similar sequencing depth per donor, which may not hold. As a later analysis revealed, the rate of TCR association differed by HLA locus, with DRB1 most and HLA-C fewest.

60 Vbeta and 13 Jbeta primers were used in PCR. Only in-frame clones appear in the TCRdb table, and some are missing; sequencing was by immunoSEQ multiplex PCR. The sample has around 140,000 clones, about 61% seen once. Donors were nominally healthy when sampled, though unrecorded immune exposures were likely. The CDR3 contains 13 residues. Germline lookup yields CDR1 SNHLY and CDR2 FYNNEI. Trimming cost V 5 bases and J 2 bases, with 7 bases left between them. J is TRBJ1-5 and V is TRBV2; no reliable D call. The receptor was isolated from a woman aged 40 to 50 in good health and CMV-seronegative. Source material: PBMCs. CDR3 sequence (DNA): TGTGCCAGCAGTCCCTTTCGCAATCAGCCCCAGCATTTT. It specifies CASSPFRNQPQHF.